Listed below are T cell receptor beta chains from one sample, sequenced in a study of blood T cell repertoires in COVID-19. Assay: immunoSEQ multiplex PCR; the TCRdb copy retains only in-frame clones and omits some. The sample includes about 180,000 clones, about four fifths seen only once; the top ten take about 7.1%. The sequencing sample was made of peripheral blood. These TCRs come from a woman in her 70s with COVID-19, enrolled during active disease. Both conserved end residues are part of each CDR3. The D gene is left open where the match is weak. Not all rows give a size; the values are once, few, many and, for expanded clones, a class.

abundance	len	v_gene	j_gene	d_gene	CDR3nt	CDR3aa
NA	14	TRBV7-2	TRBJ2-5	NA	TGTGCCAGCAGCTTATCAGGGTTCCAAGAGACCCAGTACTTC	CASSLSGFQETQYF
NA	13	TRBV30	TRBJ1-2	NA	TGTGCCTGGAGTGTAGGGGCAGGGTTGGGCTACACCTTC	CAWSVGAGLGYTF
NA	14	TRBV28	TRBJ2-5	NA	TGTGCCAGCAGTGGACAGACAAGAAAAGAGACCCAGTACTTC	CASSGQTRKETQYF
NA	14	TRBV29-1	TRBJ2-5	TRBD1	TGCAGCGTTGACGCGGGCAGGGGGCTAGAGACCCAGTACTTC	CSVDAGRGLETQYF
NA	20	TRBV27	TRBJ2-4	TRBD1	TGTGCCAGCAGCCCCCTAAAAGGGGGCGTTTATGAGGTCTCCAAAAACATTCAGTACTTC	CASSPLKGGVYEVSKNIQYF
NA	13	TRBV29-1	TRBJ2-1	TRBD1	TGCAGCGTTGGGAGGGACAGGGCGAATGAGCAGTTCTTC	CSVGRDRANEQFF
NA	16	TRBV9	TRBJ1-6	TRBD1	TGTGCCAGCAGCGTAGCCGGACAGGTGGTCGATTCACCCCTCCACTTT	CASSVAGQVVDSPLHF
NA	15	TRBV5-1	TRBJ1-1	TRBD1	TGCGCCAGCAGCTTGGAGGGACAGATGAACACTGAAGCTTTCTTT	CASSLEGQMNTEAFF
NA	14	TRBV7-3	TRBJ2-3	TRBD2	TGTGCCTCCAGGGAGGGAGGAGGCACAGATACGCAGTATTTT	CASREGGGTDTQYF
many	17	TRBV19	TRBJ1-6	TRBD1	TGTGCCAGTAGTATCAGGGGACAGGGCGTGAATAATTCACCCCTCCACTTT	CASSIRGQGVNNSPLHF
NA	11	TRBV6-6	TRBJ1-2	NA	TGTGCGACTAAGGGGGACTATGGCTACACCTTC	CATKGDYGYTF
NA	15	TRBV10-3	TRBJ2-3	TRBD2	TGTGCCAGCATGGGACTAGCGGGAGCCATAGATACGCAGTATTTT	CASMGLAGAIDTQYF
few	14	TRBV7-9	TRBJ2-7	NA	TGTGCCAGCAGCTTCACAGGGCCCTCCTACGAGCAGTACTTC	CASSFTGPSYEQYF
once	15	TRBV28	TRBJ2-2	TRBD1	TGTGCCAGCAGCCCGGGGACAGCACACACCGGGGAGCTGTTTTTT	CASSPGTAHTGELFF
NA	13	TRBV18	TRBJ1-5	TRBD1	TGTGCCAGCTCACCGACAGGGTCTCAGCCCCAGCATTTT	CASSPTGSQPQHF
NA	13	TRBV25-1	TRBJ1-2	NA	TGTGCCACCCACCCAGCAGGGGCGGTTGGCTACACCTTC	CATHPAGAVGYTF
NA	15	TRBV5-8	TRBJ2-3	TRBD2	TGTGCCAGCAGCTTGGGAGCGGGAAAGGCAGATACGCAGTATTTT	CASSLGAGKADTQYF
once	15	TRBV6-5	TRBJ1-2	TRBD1	TGTGCCAGCAGTTACTCGAGGGGACAGAGCTCTGGCTACACCTTC	CASSYSRGQSSGYTF
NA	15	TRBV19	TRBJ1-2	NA	TGTGCCAGCAGTAGGACTAGGGAGGGCAGCCCCGGCTACACCTTC	CASSRTREGSPGYTF
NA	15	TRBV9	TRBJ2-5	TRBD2	TGTGCCAGCAGCAGGACTAGCGTGGGCCGGGAGACCCAGTACTTC	CASSRTSVGRETQYF
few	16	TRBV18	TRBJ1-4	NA	TGTGCCAGCTCACCTTCCCGGTCAACAACTAATGAAAAACTGTTTTTT	CASSPSRSTTNEKLFF
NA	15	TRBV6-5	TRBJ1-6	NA	TGTGCCACCAAAAGAGACTCCCAAGACTATTCACCCCTCCACTTT	CATKRDSQDYSPLHF
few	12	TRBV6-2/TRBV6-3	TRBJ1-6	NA	TGTGCCAGCAGCCCCCTCGATTCACCCCTCCACTTT	CASSPLDSPLHF
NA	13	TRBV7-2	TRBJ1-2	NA	TGTGCCAGCAGCTTAGACGGGGGAGGTGGCTACACCTTC	CASSLDGGGGYTF
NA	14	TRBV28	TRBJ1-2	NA	TGTGCCAGCAGCGATCCGGGGAGGGTGGTTGGCTACACCTTC	CASSDPGRVVGYTF
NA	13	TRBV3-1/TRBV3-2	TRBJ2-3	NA	TGTGCCAGCAGCCAAGTCCTCACAGATACGCAGTATTTT	CASSQVLTDTQYF
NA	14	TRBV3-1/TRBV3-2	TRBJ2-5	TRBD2	TGTGCCAGCACCCAGCGGGAGGGCCTCGAGACCCAGTACTTC	CASTQREGLETQYF
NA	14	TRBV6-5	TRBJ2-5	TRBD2	TGTGCCAGCAGAACTAGCGGGAGTTGGGAGACCCAGTACTTC	CASRTSGSWETQYF
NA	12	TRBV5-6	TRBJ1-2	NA	TGTGCCAGCAGCTTGGGAGAATATGGCTACACCTTC	CASSLGEYGYTF
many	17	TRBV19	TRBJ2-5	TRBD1	TGTGCCAGTAGTTTATCCGGGACAGGGTTGGGGGCAGAGACCCAGTACTTC	CASSLSGTGLGAETQYF
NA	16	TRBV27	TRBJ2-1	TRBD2	TGTGCCAGCAGCGAAAGGACTAGCGGGAATTGGAATGAGCAGTTCTTC	CASSERTSGNWNEQFF
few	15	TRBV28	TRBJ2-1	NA	TGTGCCAGCACCCCCTCCGGAGGGCCGTACAATGAGCAGTTCTTC	CASTPSGGPYNEQFF
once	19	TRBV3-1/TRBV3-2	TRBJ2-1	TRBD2	TGTGCCAGCAGCCGCGGTGGACTAGCGGGAGAAGGGACCTACAATGAGCAGTTCTTC	CASSRGGLAGEGTYNEQFF
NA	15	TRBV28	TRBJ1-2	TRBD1	TGTGCCAGCAGCTCTACAGAGCAGGGGGCCTATGGCTACACCTTC	CASSSTEQGAYGYTF
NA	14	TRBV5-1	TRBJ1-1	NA	TGCGCCAGCAGCTCCCGAACGGGGGGCACTGAAGCTTTCTTT	CASSSRTGGTEAFF
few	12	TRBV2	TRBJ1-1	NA	TGTGCCAGCTCCAGGGAATACACTGAAGCTTTCTTT	CASSREYTEAFF
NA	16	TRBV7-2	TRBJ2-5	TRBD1	TGTGCCAGCAGCTTAAACGGGCAGGGGGCCCAAGAGACCCAGTACTTC	CASSLNGQGAQETQYF
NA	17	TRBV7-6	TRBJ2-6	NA	TGTGCCAGCAGCCTCAGCGGGTACCGGAGGAGGGCCAACGTCCTGACTTTC	CASSLSGYRRRANVLTF
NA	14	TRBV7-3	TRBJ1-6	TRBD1	TGTGCCAGCAGCTTGGGACAGAGCAGTTCACCCCTCCACTTT	CASSLGQSSSPLHF
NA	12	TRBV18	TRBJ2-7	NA	TGTGCCAGCTCACCGTCTGCGGACGAGCAGTACTTC	CASSPSADEQYF
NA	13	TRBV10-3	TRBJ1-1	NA	TGTGCCATCAGAGAGACGGTGAACACTGAAGCTTTCTTT	CAIRETVNTEAFF
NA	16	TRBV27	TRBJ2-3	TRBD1	TGTGCCAGCAGACCAGGGGGAGTTCGGAACACAGATACGCAGTATTTT	CASRPGGVRNTDTQYF
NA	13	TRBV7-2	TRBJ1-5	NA	TGTGCCAGCAGCTTAGACAGTAGTCAGCCCCAGCATTTT	CASSLDSSQPQHF